Below, one TCR beta chain is given with its context. What it binds is unknown. Profiled with immunoSEQ multiplex PCR; TCRdb holds only in-frame clones, not every one. Of 100,000 to 150,000 clones in the sample, approximately 88% were seen once. This specimen belongs to a study of T cells in localized non-small cell lung cancer. Notes on the study in general: Median detection of top 100 tumor clones in adjacent lung was 57 clones. Exceeding tumor, uninvolved adjacent lung had the highest T cell clonality. Sequencing was restricted to one tumor region; therefore, heterogeneity remains possible.

The source was peripheral blood, collected before any cancer treatment. This sequence originates from a female donor aged 60 or older with stage I lung adenocarcinoma.

DNA for the CDR3: TGTGCCAGCAGCTTATTAAGGGAGGGACGGAGCTCGGGAGAGCAGTTCTTC. Protein product: CASSLLREGRSSGEQFF. J is TRBJ2-1 and V is TRBV7-3; 7 bases are shared with TRBD2. With V trimmed by 2 bases and J by 10 bases, 17 bases remained unmatched. Germline lookup yields CDR1 SGHTA and CDR2 FQGTGA. This CDR3 region has 17 residues. Full variable domain (outside the CDR3, taken from reference TRBV7-3 and TRBJ2-1): GAGVSQTPSNKVTEKGKYVELRCDPISGHTALYWYRQSLGQGPEFLIYFQGTGAADDSGLPNDRFFAVRPEGSVSTLKIQRTERGDSAVYLCASSLLREGRSSGEQFFGPGTRLTVL.